Listed below are T cell receptor beta chains from one sample, sequenced in a study of T cells expressing NK-cell markers. With the 5' RACE reads reprocessed, TCRdb shows one record per CDR3 protein and no DNA. The sample holds 440,000 or so distinct CDR3 sequences. The sequencing input was blood T cells: a sorted CD56 or NKG2C T cell subset, CD4+ or CD8+ T cells, or bulk PBMC T cells (not recorded which). These receptor sequences come from a woman between 18 and 75 years old in good health. The CDR3 runs from the conserved cysteine through the conserved F or W.

v_gene	j_gene	CDR3aa
TRBV7-3	TRBJ2-1	CASSFGQGGQGEQFF
TRBV12-3/TRBV12-4	TRBJ2-5	CASSRDRRQETQYF
TRBV29-1	TRBJ2-7	CSVRDGSYEQYF
TRBV6-5	TRBJ2-2	CASSHLAGVRTGELFF
TRBV10-3	TRBJ2-7	CAISEGDSSYEQYF
TRBV2	TRBJ2-5	CARVGQETQYF
TRBV5-4	TRBJ2-7	CASSRTGVGEQYF
TRBV12-3/TRBV12-4	TRBJ1-2	CAIPLEDGYTF
TRBV9	TRBJ1-6	CASSSRDLYNSPLHF
TRBV5-5	TRBJ1-4	CASSLQGSREKLFF
TRBV20-1	TRBJ2-4	CSASPKLPGLAGLIAKNIQYF
TRBV20-1	TRBJ2-1	CSASPRGSYNEQFF
TRBV27	TRBJ2-5	CASSPLSLAGEETQYF
TRBV9	TRBJ1-6	CASSVDPGHRNSPLHF
TRBV6-2/TRBV6-3	TRBJ1-1	CASSTHDRVVLAFF
TRBV13	TRBJ2-7	CASSHRRTGGSYEQYF
TRBV5-4	TRBJ2-1	CASSLSGSFGNEQFF
TRBV6-5	TRBJ2-1	CASSYPGQGTYNEQFF
TRBV6-2/TRBV6-3	TRBJ2-1	CASSYFRTSAYNEQFF
TRBV29-1	TRBJ2-3	CSGSLNTDTQYF
TRBV4-3	TRBJ2-1	CASSQGLAGLSYNEQFF
TRBV5-4	TRBJ2-5	CASSLAGYQETQYF
TRBV28	TRBJ1-4	CASSQDEKLFF
TRBV3-1	TRBJ2-5	CASSQDIGTQYF
TRBV7-2	TRBJ2-7	CASSRWPGQIRPSEQYF
TRBV6-2/TRBV6-3	TRBJ1-3	CASSLLGPAGNTIYF
TRBV20-1	TRBJ1-1	CSAPRGTGGTEAFF
TRBV6-5	TRBJ2-5	CASSYGSSGGEETQYF
TRBV5-1	TRBJ2-1	CASSSILGGSPNEQFF
TRBV4-3	TRBJ2-2	CASSQDRGFTGELFF
TRBV5-4	TRBJ2-1	CASSLGGLAGSFGSYNEQFF
TRBV20-1	TRBJ2-4	CSARDFGLAKNIQYF
TRBV4-3	TRBJ1-4	CASSSGGDRHSEKLFF
TRBV12-3/TRBV12-4	TRBJ1-2	CASSFPGVNYGYTF
TRBV12-3/TRBV12-4	TRBJ1-2	CASSRRTGAHYGYTF
TRBV23-1	TRBJ2-7	CASSQPQSSYEQYF
TRBV15	TRBJ1-4	CATSSRTGFNEKLFF
TRBV5-1	TRBJ2-2	CASSLAQVDTGELFF
TRBV27	TRBJ2-7	CASSYDGASYEQYF
TRBV11-3	TRBJ2-7	CASSPEDSYEQYF
TRBV6-1	TRBJ1-1	CASRETPMNTEAFF
TRBV7-2	TRBJ1-5	CASSGDRANQPQHF
TRBV7-9	TRBJ2-3	CASSPRGLKTDTQYF
TRBV27	TRBJ2-2	CASAGRAGTGELFF
TRBV18	TRBJ1-1	CASSPLGNQNTEAFF
TRBV20-1	TRBJ1-1	CSASYGGWTEAFF
TRBV10-3	TRBJ2-5	CAISEVSPGGGMGKTQYF
TRBV7-2	TRBJ2-7	CASSPGYSGYEQYF
TRBV9	TRBJ2-6	CASSVNQLLSGANVLTF
TRBV9	TRBJ2-3	CASSVGPSSTDTQYF
TRBV10-3	TRBJ1-2	CAISWDGYGYTF
TRBV7-2	TRBJ2-7	CASSLFRTSPYEQYF
TRBV13	TRBJ2-1	CASSLGSPGGHRNYNEQFF